The 30 T cell receptor beta chains below were found in one sample sequenced in a study of T cells in Graves' hyperthyroidism and ophthalmopathy. The investigators amplified TCR beta CDR3 regions from RNA transcripts. Carried out on the TCR CDR3, a first-round RT-PCR used the HTBI primer set. Each CDR3 protein is one row after TCRdb ran MiXCR on the multiplex PCR reads. Of hundreds of thousands of distinct CDR3 sequences listed, less than 15% are singletons. Sequencing was done on a sample of blood. These receptors were taken from a woman between 18 and 29 years old with Graves' hyperthyroidism.

In this sample, this clonotype turned up many times. This chain connects TRBV7-2 to TRBJ1-1; tentative D call: TRBD1 (6 bases). CDR3 length equals 15 residues. The germline gives CDR1 SGHTA, CDR2 FQGNSA. V was pared by 3 bases and J by 5 bases, with 16 bases between. The CDR3, as DNA: TGTGCCAGCAGCTTCGGCGGGGGAGGGGGAACTGAAGCTTTCTTT. This codes for CASSFGGGGGTEAFF.

This clonotype was counted between two and nine times. The chain links TRBV9 to TRBJ2-5; perhaps TRBD1 as D (6 bases). The CDR3 totals 15 residues. Germline V gene sequence: CDR1 SGDLS, CDR2 YYNGEE. V gave up 6 bases and J gave up 1 base, with 16 bases separating them. The chain's CDR3 is CASTSTGLTQETQYF. The CDR3 region has the DNA TGTGCCAGCACTTCGACAGGTTTGACCCAAGAGACCCAGTACTTC.

The gene calls are TRBV24-1 and TRBJ2-1; 8 bases line up with TRBD2. The CDR3 consists of 17 residues. Germline trimming cut 4 bases from V and 8 bases from J; bases unmatched to any gene: 15. The V gene's germline CDR1 is KGHDR and CDR2 SFDVKD. The CDR3 nucleotides read TGTGCCACCAGTGACCCCCAGGGGCGGGGGGCGGAAGATGAGCAGTTCTTC. Translated: CATSDPQGRGAEDEQFF.

The chain recombines TRBV19 with TRBJ1-5; 11 nucleotides line up with TRBD1. There are 19 residues in the CDR3. After removal of 6 bases from V and 0 bases from J, the junction contained 13 bases not matched to a gene. Germline loops: CDR1 LNHDA, CDR2 SQIVND (reference sequence). CDR3 residues: CASRERTGGQKYSNQPQHF. The DNA of the CDR3 is TGTGCCAGTAGAGAACGGACAGGGGGCCAAAAATATAGCAATCAGCCCCAGCATTTT.

This clonotype was seen repeatedly, ten times or more. This chain uses TRBV7-9 with TRBJ2-5; D is perhaps TRBD1 or TRBD2 (5 bases each). The CDR3 spans 14 residues. Germline V gene data show CDR1 as SEHNR and CDR2 as FQNEAQ (reference sequence). V was cut by 5 bases and J by 7 bases, with 17 bases left in between. CDR3 DNA sequence: TGTGCCAGCAGCGGACCCGGGACGCCGGGGACCCAGTACTTC. This encodes CASSGPGTPGTQYF.

At least ten counts were recorded for this clonotype. This rearrangement joins TRBV28 to TRBJ2-3; 8 bases match TRBD2. Losses at the gene ends were 8 bases for V and 2 bases for J; bases not matched to a gene: 18. The CDR3 has 18 residues. Per germline, CDR1 MDHEN and CDR2 SYDVKM. CDR3 region: CASSSPVAGGGPTDTQYF. CDR3 sequence (DNA): TGTGCCAGCTCTTCCCCAGTGGCGGGAGGAGGGCCCACAGATACGCAGTATTTT.

This clonotype was recorded many times. The V and J genes are TRBV7-8 and TRBJ1-6; perhaps TRBD1 as D (5 bases). This CDR3 comprises 18 residues. The germline CDR1 and CDR2 sequences are SGHVS and FQNEAQ. V dropped 5 bases and J dropped 2 bases, with 19 bases sitting between them. The CDR3 DNA sequence: TGTGCCAGCAGCCTGTCGGGACGCCCGGGGACCTATAATTCACCCCTCCACTTT. Translation gives CASSLSGRPGTYNSPLHF.

At least ten counts were recorded for this clonotype. This chain uses TRBV3-1 with TRBJ1-2; D remains unclear. The CDR3 covers 13 residues. With 0 bases removed from V and 0 bases from J, the gap between germline ends came to 2 bases. Germline CDR1 is LGHDT and CDR2 is YNNKEL (reference sequence). In nucleotides, the CDR3 is TGTGCCAGCAGCCAAGACGCTAACTATGGCTACACCTTC. As protein: CASSQDANYGYTF.

This clonotype was found many times. This chain links TRBV20-1 with TRBJ1-3; 8 nucleotides line up with TRBD1. With V trimmed by 2 bases and J by 0 bases, 0 bases remained unmatched. Germline V lookup: CDR1 DFQATT, CDR2 SNEGSKA (reference sequence). This CDR3 comprises 14 residues. As DNA, the CDR3 is TGCAGTGCTAGACAGGGGGCCTCTGGAAACACCATATATTTT. Translated, it gives CSARQGASGNTIYF.

This clonotype was seen many times. Compared with germline, one end of the junction differs, possibly owing to a read error. The chain has TRBV27 and TRBJ1-2; TRBD1 matches 11 bases. The CDR3 consists of 17 residues. Germline CDR1 is MNHEY and CDR2 is SMNVEV (reference sequence). In nucleotides, the CDR3 is TGTGCCAGCAGCTTATACGGACAGGGGGCCACCCTATATGGCTACACCTTC. Translated: CASSLYGQGATLYGYTF.

The table lists this clonotype with many counts. The CDR3 loop is CSARDPLRGYGYTF. CDR3 sequence (DNA): TGCAGTGCTCGGGACCCCCTTCGGGGCTATGGCTACACCTTC. This chain links TRBV20-1 with TRBJ1-2; weak D call: TRBD1 (5 bases). The germline gives CDR1 DFQATT, CDR2 SNEGSKA (reference sequence). V shed 5 bases and J shed 4 bases, with 17 bases lying between them. The CDR3 is 14 residues long.

This clonotype was recorded many times. The rearrangement joins TRBV7-2 to TRBJ2-7; 7 bases map to TRBD1. Germline values: CDR1 SGHTA, CDR2 FQGNSA. The ends lost 5 bases at V and 4 bases at J; junction bases unmatched: 8. The length of the CDR3 is 14 residues. The CDR3 bases are TGTGCCAGCAGCCGGACCGGGACAGTTTACGAGCAGTACTTC. It codes for CASSRTGTVYEQYF.

This clonotype came up many times. The gene calls are TRBV14 and TRBJ2-7; 7 nucleotides line up with TRBD1. Germline lookup yields CDR1 SGHDN and CDR2 FVKESK. Losses at the gene ends were 4 bases for V and 5 bases for J; bases not matched to a gene: 11. This CDR3 comprises 15 residues. The CDR3 DNA sequence: TGTGCCAGCAGCCTAACCCAGGGGGTTGTCGACGAGCAGTACTTC. Its protein is CASSLTQGVVDEQYF.

This clonotype was found many times. The rearrangement joins TRBV7-8 to TRBJ2-3; D could derive from TRBD1 or TRBD2 (6 bases each). Per germline, CDR1 SGHVS and CDR2 FQNEAQ. Trimming cost V 5 bases and J 5 bases, with 17 bases left between them. The CDR3 spans 15 residues. Written as DNA, the CDR3 is TGTGCCAGCAGCCCTGGGGGGCCGGCCGGAGATACGCAGTATTTT. This sequence encodes CASSPGGPAGDTQYF.

The chain joins TRBV6-2 or TRBV6-3 to TRBJ2-1, with 14 bases identical to TRBD2. V lost 7 bases and J lost 1; bases outside the gene matches: 6. Germline loops: CDR1 MNHEY, CDR2 SVGEGT. This CDR3 contains 17 residues. CDR3 sequence (DNA): TGTGCCAGCACAGGGACTAGCGGGAGCGGGTCCTACAATGAGCAGTTCTTC. This codes for CASTGTSGSGSYNEQFF.

This clonotype has ten or more counts. DNA of the CDR3: TGTGCCAGCAGTTTAAGCGAGGGCGATGGCAATCAGCCCCAGCATTTT. Protein product: CASSLSEGDGNQPQHF. The gene calls are TRBV12-3 or TRBV12-4 and TRBJ1-5; D gene ambiguous. This CDR3 comprises 16 residues. Trimming stripped 2 bases from V and 2 bases from J, with 13 bases between.

This clonotype was detected ten times or more. The chain employs TRBV29-1 and TRBJ2-3; a possible D gene is TRBD1 (5 bases). CDR1 is SQVTM and CDR2 is ANQGSEA in the germline V gene. The CDR3 is made up of 13 amino acids. CDR3 nucleotides: TGCTCCGAAGGGGCAGATAGCACAGATACGCAGTATTTT. Encoded protein: CSEGADSTDTQYF.

This clonotype was counted at least ten times. The chain uses TRBV10-3 and TRBJ1-6; D not resolved. The V gene's germline CDR1 is ENHRY and CDR2 SYGVKD. The CDR3 is made up of 13 amino acids. The V and J ends lost 4 bases and 9 bases respectively, with 10 bases between them. CDR3 in DNA: TGTGCCATCAGTGGGGCTGTTGGTTCACCCCTCCACTTT. It specifies CAISGAVGSPLHF.

Ten or more counts support this clonotype. The chain is built from TRBV7-2 and TRBJ1-4; D may be TRBD1 (5 bases). This CDR3 has 16 residues. V lost 5 bases and J 2 bases, leaving 15 bases between the germline ends. CDR1 is SGHTA and CDR2 is FQGNSA in the germline V gene. The CDR3 is CASSPQRWGTNEKLFF. CDR3 sequence (DNA): TGTGCCAGCAGCCCGCAAAGATGGGGGACTAATGAAAAACTGTTTTTT. Full variable domain (remainder filled in from reference TRBV7-2 and TRBJ1-4): GAGVSQSPSNKVTEKGKDVELRCDPISGHTALYWYRQSLGQGLEFLIYFQGNSAPDKSGLPSDRFSAERTGGSVSTLTIQRTQQEDSAVYLCASSPQRWGTNEKLFFGSGTQLSVL.

This clonotype has at least ten counts. The chain has TRBV11-1 and TRBJ2-7; TRBD2 aligns across 8 bases. V was clipped by 6 bases and J by 2 bases; unmatched bases: 12. This CDR3 region has 16 residues. CDR1 SGHAT and CDR2 FQDESV come from the germline V gene (reference sequence). As DNA, the CDR3 is TGTGCCAGCAGAACGTCGGAGTCAGCGGGGGCCTACGAGCAGTACTTC. Protein: CASRTSESAGAYEQYF.

The table lists this clonotype with many counts. The genes are TRBV6-2 or TRBV6-3 and TRBJ2-2; no firm D call. The CDR3 runs 17 residues. V lost 6 bases and J 1 base, leaving 18 bases between the germline ends. Germline V gives CDR1 MNHEY, CDR2 SVGEGT. CDR3 loop: CASSPGSSMWNTGELFF. In DNA form, the CDR3 reads TGTGCCAGCAGCCCCGGATCGAGCATGTGGAACACCGGGGAGCTGTTTTTT.

This clonotype was seen at least ten times. J is TRBJ1-2 and V is TRBV10-3, with D possibly TRBD1 on 6 matching bases. Germline CDR1 reads ENHRY; CDR2 reads SYGVKD. Trimming removed 6 bases from V and 5 bases from J, with 16 bases in between. This CDR3 is built from 14 residues. As DNA, the CDR3 is TGTGCCATCAGGGAACAGGGCCCGGTATATGGCTACACCTTC. This translates into CAIREQGPVYGYTF.

This clonotype was detected ten times or more. The chain is built from TRBV6-2 or TRBV6-3 and TRBJ2-2; 10 positions agree with TRBD2. The CDR3 is 15 amino acids. V lost 7 bases to trimming and J lost 6 bases; unmatched junction nucleotides: 8. Per the germline V gene, CDR1 is MNHEY and CDR2 is SVGEGT. For the CDR3, the DNA is TGTGCCAGCAAAAAAACGAGCGGGGGGGCCGGGGAGCTGTTTTTT. It specifies CASKKTSGGAGELFF.

This clonotype has a count of ten or more. The rearrangement links TRBV7-2 to TRBJ2-7; no clear D gene. Trimming removed 1 base at V and 2 bases at J, with 6 bases between. Germline V gene sequence: CDR1 SGHTA, CDR2 FQGNSA. This CDR3 has 13 residues. Here the CDR3 DNA reads TGTGCCAGCAGCTTAGACGAAACCTACGAGCAGTACTTC. Translation: CASSLDETYEQYF.

The sample holds many counts of this clonotype. CDR3 region: CASSPLGAKVETQYF. The CDR3, as DNA: TGTGCCAGCAGCCCCCTGGGTGCAAAGGTAGAGACCCAGTACTTC. This chain connects TRBV9 to TRBJ2-5; no reliable D call. This CDR3 contains 15 residues. Per germline, CDR1 SGDLS and CDR2 YYNGEE. V was clipped by 4 bases and J by 4 bases, with 17 bases between them.

On this clonotype: One end of the junction is discordant with germline, which a read error may explain. V and J are TRBV6-1 and TRBJ1-1; 12 nucleotides agree with TRBD1. CDR3 length: 17 amino acids. Germline V gene lookup returns CDR1 MNHNS and CDR2 SASEGT. The CDR3 DNA follows: TGTGCCAGCAGTGAAAGGGGACAGGGGGCGGGGAACACTGAAGCTCTCTTT. This codes for CASSERGQGAGNTEALF.

The table lists this clonotype with many counts. The chain combines TRBV6-1 with TRBJ1-1, with no clear D. Trimming cost V 5 bases and J 1 base, with 14 bases left between them. The CDR3 covers 15 residues. Germline loops: CDR1 MNHNS, CDR2 SASEGT. The CDR3 DNA follows: TGTGCCAGCAGTTCGGATATCTTCACGAACACTGAAGCTTTCTTT. Amino acid sequence: CASSSDIFTNTEAFF.

This clonotype occurred many times. This chain connects TRBV18 to TRBJ1-4; 7 bases map to TRBD1. The CDR3 totals 14 residues. In germline, CDR1 is KGHSH, CDR2 LQKENI. The V and J ends lost 6 bases and 8 bases, in that order; junction bases with no gene match: 9. The CDR3: CASSPRDSQEKLFF. In DNA form, the CDR3 reads TGTGCCAGCTCTCCTCGGGACAGCCAAGAAAAACTGTTTTTT.

This clonotype has a handful of counts. CDR3 DNA sequence: TGTGCCAGCAGTTTCAGCGGGGCTCGGGCCTACGAGCAGTACTTC. Protein: CASSFSGARAYEQYF. The rearrangement links TRBV27 to TRBJ2-7; 7 bases match TRBD2. Losses at the gene ends were 3 bases for V and 2 bases for J; bases not matched to a gene: 7. Germline CDR1 and CDR2: MNHEY and SMNVEV (reference sequence). The CDR3 extends over 15 amino acids.

This clonotype has a count of ten or more. The V call is TRBV15, the J call TRBJ2-7; the match to TRBD1 covers 10 bases. Looked up from germline, CDR1 is LNHNV and CDR2 is YYDKDF (reference sequence). The junction had 9 bases not matched to a gene; V was cut back by 8 bases and J by 5 bases. The CDR3 is 14 residues long. In DNA form, the CDR3 reads TGTGCCACCGGTAGGGGACAGGGGTACCACGAGCAGTACTTC. Translation gives CATGRGQGYHEQYF.